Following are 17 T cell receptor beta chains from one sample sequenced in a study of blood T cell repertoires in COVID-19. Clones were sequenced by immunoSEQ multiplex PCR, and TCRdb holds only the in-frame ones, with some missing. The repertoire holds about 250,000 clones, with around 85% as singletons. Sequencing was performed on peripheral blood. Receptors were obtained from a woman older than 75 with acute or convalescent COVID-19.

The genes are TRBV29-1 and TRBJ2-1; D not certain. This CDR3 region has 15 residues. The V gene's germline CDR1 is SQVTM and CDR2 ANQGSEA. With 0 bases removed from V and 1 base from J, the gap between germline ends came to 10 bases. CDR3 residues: CSVEEAGLSYNEQFF. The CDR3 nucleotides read TGCAGCGTTGAAGAAGCCGGTTTGTCCTACAATGAGCAGTTCTTC.

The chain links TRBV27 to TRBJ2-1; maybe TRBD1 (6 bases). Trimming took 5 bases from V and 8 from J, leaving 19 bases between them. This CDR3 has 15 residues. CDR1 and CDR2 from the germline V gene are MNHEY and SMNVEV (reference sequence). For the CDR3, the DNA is TGTGCCAGCAGTCCCCGACAGGTGACCCTTCATGAGCAGTTCTTC. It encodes CASSPRQVTLHEQFF.

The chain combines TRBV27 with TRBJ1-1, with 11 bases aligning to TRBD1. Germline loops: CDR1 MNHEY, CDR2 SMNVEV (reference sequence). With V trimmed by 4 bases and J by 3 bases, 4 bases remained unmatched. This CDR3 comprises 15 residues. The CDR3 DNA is TGTGCCAGCAGTTCCCAGGACAGGGGGCACACTGAAGCTTTCTTT. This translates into CASSSQDRGHTEAFF.

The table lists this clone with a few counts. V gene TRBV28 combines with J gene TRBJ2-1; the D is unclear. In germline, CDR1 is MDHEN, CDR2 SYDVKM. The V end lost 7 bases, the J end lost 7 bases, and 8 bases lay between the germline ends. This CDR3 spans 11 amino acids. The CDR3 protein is CASTRKNEQFF. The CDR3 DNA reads TGTGCCAGCACTAGAAAGAATGAGCAGTTCTTC.

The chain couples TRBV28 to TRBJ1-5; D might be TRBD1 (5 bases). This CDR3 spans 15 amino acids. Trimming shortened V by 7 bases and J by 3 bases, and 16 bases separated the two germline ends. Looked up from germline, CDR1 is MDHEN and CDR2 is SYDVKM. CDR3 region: CASTPGGTSNQPQHF. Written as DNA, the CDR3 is TGTGCCAGCACCCCAGGAGGGACCTCCAATCAGCCCCAGCATTTT. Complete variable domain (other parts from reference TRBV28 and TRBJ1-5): DVKVTQSSRYLVKRTGEKVFLECVQDMDHENMFWYRQDPGLGLRLIYFSYDVKMKEKGDIPEGYSVSREKKERFSLILESASTNQTSMYLCASTPGGTSNQPQHFGDGTRLSIL.

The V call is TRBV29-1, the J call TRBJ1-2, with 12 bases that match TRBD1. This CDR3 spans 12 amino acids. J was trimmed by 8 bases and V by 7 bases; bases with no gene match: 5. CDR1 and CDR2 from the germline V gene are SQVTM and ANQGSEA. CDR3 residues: CSAGTGGEGYTF. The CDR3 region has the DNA TGCAGCGCCGGGACAGGGGGCGAGGGCTACACCTTC.

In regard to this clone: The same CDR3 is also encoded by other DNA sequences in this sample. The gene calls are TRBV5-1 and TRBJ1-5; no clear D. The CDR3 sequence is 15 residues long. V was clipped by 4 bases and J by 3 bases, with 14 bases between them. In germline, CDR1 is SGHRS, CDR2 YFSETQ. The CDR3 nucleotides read TGCGCCAGCAGCCCGGGAACTAGCTCCAATCAGCCCCAGCATTTT. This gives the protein CASSPGTSSNQPQHF.

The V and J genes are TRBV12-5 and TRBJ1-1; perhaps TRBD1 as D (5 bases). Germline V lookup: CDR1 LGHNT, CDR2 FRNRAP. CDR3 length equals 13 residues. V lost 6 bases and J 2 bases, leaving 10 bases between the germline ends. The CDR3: CASGWGGNTEAFF. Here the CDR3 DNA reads TGTGCTAGTGGATGGGGCGGCAACACTGAAGCTTTCTTT.

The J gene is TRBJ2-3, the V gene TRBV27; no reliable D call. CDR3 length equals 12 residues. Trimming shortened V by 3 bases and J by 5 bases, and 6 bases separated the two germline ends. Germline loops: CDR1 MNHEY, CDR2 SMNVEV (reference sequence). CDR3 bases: TGTGCCAGCAGTTTTTCCGGAGATACGCAGTATTTT. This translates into CASSFSGDTQYF.

Here the CDR3 reads CASSLGQVNTGELFF. Here the CDR3 DNA reads TGTGCCAGCAGCTTGGGACAGGTGAACACCGGGGAGCTGTTTTTT. This chain connects TRBV5-5 to TRBJ2-2, with a possible D match to TRBD1 (6 bases). CDR1 is SGHKS and CDR2 is YYEKEE in the germline V gene (reference sequence). V was cut by 0 bases and J by 1 base, with 7 bases left in between. The CDR3 sequence is 15 residues long.

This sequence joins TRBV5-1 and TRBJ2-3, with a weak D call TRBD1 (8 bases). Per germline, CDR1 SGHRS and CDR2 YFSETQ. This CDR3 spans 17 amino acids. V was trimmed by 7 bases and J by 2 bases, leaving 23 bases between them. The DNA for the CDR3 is TGCGCCAGCCGCACCCTACAGGGGGGGTCCTCCACAGATACGCAGTATTTT. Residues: CASRTLQGGSSTDTQYF.

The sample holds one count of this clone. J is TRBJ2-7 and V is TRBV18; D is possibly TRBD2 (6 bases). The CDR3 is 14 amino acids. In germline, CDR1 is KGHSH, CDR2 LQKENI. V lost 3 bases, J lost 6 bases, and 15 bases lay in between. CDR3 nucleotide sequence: TGTGCCAGCTCACCGGGCGGGATATCGGGCGAGCAGTACTTC. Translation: CASSPGGISGEQYF.

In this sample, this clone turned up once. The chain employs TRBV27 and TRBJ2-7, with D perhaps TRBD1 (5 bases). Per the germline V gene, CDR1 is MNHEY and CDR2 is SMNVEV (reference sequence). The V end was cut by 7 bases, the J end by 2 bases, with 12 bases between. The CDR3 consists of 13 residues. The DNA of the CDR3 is TGTGCCAGCATCGGGCAGGGAACCTACGAGCAGTACTTC. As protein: CASIGQGTYEQYF.

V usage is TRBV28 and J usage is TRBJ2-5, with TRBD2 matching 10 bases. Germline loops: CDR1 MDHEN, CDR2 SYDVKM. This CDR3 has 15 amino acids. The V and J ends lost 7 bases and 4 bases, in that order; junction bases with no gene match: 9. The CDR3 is CASTQGIAGGETQYF. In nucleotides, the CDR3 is TGTGCCAGCACCCAGGGGATAGCGGGAGGAGAGACCCAGTACTTC.

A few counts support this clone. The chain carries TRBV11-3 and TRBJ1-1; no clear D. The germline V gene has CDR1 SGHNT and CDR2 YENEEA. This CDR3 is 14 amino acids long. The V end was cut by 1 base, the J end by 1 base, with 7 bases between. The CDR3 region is CASSLGAANTEAFF. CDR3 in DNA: TGTGCCAGCAGCTTAGGGGCAGCGAACACTGAAGCTTTCTTT.

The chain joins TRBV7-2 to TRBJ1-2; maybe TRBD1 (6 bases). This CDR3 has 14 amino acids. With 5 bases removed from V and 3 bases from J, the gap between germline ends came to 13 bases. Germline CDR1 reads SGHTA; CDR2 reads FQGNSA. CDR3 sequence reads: CASSVRDKDYGYTF. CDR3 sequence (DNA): TGTGCCAGCAGCGTCCGGGACAAGGACTATGGCTACACCTTC.

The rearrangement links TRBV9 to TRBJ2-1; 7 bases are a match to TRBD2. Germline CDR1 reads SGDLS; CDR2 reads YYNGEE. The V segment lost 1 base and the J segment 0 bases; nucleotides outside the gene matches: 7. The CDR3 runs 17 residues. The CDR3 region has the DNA TGTGCCAGCAGCGTAAGGAGCGGGGAGAGCTCCTACAATGAGCAGTTCTTC. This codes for CASSVRSGESSYNEQFF.